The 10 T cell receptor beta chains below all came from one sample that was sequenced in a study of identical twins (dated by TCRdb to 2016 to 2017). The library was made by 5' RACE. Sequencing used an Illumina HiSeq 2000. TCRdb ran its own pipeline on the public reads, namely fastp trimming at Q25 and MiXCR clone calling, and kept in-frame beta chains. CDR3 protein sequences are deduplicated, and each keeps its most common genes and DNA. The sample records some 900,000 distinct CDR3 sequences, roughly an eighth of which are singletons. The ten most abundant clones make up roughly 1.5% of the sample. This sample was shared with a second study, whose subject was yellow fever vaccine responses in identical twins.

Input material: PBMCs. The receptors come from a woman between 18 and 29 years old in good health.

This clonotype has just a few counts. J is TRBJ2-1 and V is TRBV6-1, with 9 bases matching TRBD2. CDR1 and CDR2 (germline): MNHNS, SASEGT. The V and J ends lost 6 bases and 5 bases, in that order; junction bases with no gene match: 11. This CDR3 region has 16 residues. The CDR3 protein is CASSPFGAGGNNEQFF. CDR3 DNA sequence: TGTGCCAGCAGCCCGTTCGGAGCGGGGGGTAACAATGAGCAGTTCTTC.

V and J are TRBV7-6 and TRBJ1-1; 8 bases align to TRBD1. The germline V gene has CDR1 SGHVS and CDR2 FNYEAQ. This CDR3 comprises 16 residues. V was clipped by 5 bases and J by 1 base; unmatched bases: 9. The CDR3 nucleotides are TGTGCCAGCAGCCCTAGACAGGGGCTTACGAACACTGAAGCTTTCTTT. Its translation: CASSPRQGLTNTEAFF.

The CDR3: CASSEPGTRQETQYF. The CDR3 bases are TGCGCCAGCAGTGAGCCTGGGACTAGGCAAGAGACCCAGTACTTC. The V and J genes are TRBV10-2 and TRBJ2-5, with 8 bases lining up with TRBD2. Germline V CDR1 and CDR2: WSHSY, SAAADI. Unmatched junction bases numbered 4, after V lost 2 bases and J lost 2 bases. The CDR3 has 15 amino acids.

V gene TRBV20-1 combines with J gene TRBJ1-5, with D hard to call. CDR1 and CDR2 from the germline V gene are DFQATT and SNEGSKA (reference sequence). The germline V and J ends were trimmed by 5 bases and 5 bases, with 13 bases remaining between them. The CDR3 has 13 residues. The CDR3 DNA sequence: TGCAGTGCTCGAGCATCGGGTTATCAGCCCCAGCATTTT. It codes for CSARASGYQPQHF.

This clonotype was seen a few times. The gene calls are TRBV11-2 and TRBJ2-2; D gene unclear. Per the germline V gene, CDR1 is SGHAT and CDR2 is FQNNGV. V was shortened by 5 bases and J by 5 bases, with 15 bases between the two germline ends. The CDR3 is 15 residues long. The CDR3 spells CASSRKASLTGELFF. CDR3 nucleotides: TGTGCCAGCAGCCGAAAAGCGTCCCTGACCGGGGAGCTGTTTTTT. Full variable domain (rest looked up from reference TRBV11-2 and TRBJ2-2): EAGVAQSPRYKIIEKRQSVAFWCNPISGHATLYWYQQILGQGPKLLIQFQNNGVVDDSQLPKDRFSAERLKGVDSTLKIQPAKLEDSAVYLCASSRKASLTGELFFGEGSRLTVL.

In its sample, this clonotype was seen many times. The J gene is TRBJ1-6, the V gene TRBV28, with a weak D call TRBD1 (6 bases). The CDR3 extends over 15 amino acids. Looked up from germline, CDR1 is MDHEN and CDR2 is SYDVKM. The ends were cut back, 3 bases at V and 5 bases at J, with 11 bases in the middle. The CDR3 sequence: CASSFQGYDNSPLHF. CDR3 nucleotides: TGTGCCAGCAGTTTCCAGGGGTACGATAATTCACCCCTCCACTTT. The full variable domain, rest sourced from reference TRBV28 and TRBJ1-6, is DVKVTQSSRYLVKRTGEKVFLECVQDMDHENMFWYRQDPGLGLRLIYFSYDVKMKEKGDIPEGYSVSREKKERFSLILESASTNQTSMYLCASSFQGYDNSPLHFGNGTRLTVT.

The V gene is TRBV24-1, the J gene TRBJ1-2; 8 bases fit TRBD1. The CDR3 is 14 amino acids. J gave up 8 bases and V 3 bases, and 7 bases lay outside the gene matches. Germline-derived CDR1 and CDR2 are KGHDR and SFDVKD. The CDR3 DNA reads TGTGCCACCAGTGATCGACAGGGGAAGAGGGGCTACACCTTC. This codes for CATSDRQGKRGYTF.

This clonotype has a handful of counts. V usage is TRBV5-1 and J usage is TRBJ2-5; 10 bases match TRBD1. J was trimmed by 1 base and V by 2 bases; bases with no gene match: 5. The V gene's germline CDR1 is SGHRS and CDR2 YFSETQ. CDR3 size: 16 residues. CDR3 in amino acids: CASSFTTGGTQETQYF. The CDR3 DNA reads TGCGCCAGCAGCTTCACGACAGGGGGCACCCAAGAGACCCAGTACTTC.

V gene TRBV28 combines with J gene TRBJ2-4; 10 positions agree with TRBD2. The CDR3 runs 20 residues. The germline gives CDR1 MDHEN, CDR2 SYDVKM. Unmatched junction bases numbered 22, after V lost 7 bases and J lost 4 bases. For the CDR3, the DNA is TGTGCCAGCACTCGGGAGGTGGGTGGAGCGGGAGGGCAACTTAAAAACATTCAGTACTTC. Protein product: CASTREVGGAGGQLKNIQYF.

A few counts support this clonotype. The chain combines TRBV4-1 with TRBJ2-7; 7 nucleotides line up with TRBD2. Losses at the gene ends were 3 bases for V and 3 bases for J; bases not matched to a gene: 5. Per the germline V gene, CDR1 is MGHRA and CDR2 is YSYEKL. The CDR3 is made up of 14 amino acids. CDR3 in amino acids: CASSQTSLGYEQYF. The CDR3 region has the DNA TGCGCCAGCAGCCAGACTAGCTTGGGCTACGAGCAGTACTTC.